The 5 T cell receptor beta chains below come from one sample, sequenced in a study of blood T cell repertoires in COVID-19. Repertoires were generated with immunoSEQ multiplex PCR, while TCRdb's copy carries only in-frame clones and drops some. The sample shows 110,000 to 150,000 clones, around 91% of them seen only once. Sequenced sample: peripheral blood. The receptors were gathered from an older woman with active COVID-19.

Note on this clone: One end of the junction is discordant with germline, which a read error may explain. The CDR3 nucleotides read TGTGCCAGCAGTTTAGGGCGGGGACCCCTTTCGTTTATGGACTTC. This sequence encodes CASSLGRGPLSFMDF. V gene TRBV28 combines with J gene TRBJ2-7, with D possibly TRBD2 on 6 matching bases. CDR1 and CDR2 (germline): MDHEN, SYDVKM. This CDR3 spans 15 amino acids. The full variable domain, its missing parts supplied by reference TRBV28 and TRBJ2-7, is DVKVTQSSRYLVKRTGEKVFLECVQDMDHENMFWYRQDPGLGLRLIYFSYDVKMKEKGDIPEGYSVSREKKERFSLILESASTNQTSMYLCASSLGRGPLSFMDFGPGTRLTVT.

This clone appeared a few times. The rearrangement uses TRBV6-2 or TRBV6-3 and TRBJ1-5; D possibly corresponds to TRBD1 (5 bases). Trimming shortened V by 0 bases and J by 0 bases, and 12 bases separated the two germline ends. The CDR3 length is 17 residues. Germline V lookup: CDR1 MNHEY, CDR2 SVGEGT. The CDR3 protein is CASSYSTYRLSNQPQHF. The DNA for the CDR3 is TGTGCCAGCAGTTACTCGACCTACAGGCTTAGCAATCAGCCCCAGCATTTT.

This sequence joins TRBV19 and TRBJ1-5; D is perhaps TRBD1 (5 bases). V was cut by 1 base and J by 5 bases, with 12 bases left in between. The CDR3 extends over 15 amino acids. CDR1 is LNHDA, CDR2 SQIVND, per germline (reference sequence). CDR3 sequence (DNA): TGTGCCAGTAGTATAGCAGGGACTCTTCATCAGCCCCAGCATTTT. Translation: CASSIAGTLHQPQHF.

Here the CDR3 DNA reads TGTGCCAGCAGCCCCGGGACTAGCGGTATCCCCTACGAGCAGTACTTC. This gives the protein CASSPGTSGIPYEQYF. The J gene is TRBJ2-7, the V gene TRBV5-4; 11 nucleotides line up with TRBD2. CDR3 size: 16 residues. V was clipped by 4 bases and J by 2 bases; unmatched bases: 8. Germline-derived CDR1 and CDR2 are SGHNT and YYREEE (reference sequence).

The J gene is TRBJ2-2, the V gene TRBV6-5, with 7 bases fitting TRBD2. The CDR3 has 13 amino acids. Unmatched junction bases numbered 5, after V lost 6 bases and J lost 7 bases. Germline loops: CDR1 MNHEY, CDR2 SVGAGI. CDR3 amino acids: CASSRGLGGELFF. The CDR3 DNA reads TGTGCCAGCAGCCGCGGACTAGGCGGGGAGCTGTTTTTT.